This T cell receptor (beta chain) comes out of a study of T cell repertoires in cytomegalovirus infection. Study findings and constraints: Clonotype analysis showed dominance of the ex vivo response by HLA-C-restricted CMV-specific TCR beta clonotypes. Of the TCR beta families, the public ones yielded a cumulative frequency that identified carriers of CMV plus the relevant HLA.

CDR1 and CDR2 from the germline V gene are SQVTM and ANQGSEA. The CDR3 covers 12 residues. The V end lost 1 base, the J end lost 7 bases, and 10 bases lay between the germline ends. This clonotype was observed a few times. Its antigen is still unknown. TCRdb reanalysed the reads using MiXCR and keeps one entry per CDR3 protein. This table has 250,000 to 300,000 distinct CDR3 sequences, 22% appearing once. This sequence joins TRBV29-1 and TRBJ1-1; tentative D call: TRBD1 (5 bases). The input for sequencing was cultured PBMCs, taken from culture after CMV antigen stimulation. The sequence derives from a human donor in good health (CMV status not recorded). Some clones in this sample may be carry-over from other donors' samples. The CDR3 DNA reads TGCAGCGTTGAAGGACAGCACTATGAAGCTTTCTTT. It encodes CSVEGQHYEAFF.